This record concerns one T cell receptor beta chain sequence. The data are from a study of T cells in Graves' hyperthyroidism and ophthalmopathy. It was RNA transcripts that yielded the amplified TCR beta CDR3 regions. The HTBI primer set was used in a first-round RT-PCR of the TCR CDR3. MiXCR was run by TCRdb on the multiplex PCR reads, yielding one entry per CDR3 protein. The table shows 600,000 to 700,000 distinct CDR3 sequences, with just under 45% occurring only once. This CDR3 region has 14 residues. The V gene's germline CDR1 is ENHRY and CDR2 SYGVKD. Trimming pared 3 bases from V and 6 bases from J, leaving 12 bases between.

The sample taken for sequencing was peripheral blood or thyroid tissue (not recorded which). The receptor's source is an adult man with Graves' disease, either hyperthyroidism or ophthalmopathy (not recorded which). The V gene is TRBV10-3, the J gene TRBJ1-5; tentative D call: TRBD1 (6 bases). The CDR3 nucleotides read TGTGCCATCAGTGACGTACAGGGCAGTCAGCCCCAGCATTTT. Protein product: CAISDVQGSQPQHF.